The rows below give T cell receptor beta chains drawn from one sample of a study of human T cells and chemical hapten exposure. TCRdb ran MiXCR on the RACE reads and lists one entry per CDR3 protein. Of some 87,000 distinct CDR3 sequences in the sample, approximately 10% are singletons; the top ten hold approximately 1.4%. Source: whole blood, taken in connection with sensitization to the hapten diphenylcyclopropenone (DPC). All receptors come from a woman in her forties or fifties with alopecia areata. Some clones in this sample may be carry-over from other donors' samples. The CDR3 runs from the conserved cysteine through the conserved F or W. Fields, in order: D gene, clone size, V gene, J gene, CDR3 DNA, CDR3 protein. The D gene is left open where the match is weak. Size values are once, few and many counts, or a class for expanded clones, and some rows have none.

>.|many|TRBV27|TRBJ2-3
TGTGCCAGCAGTTTAAACATAAGGGGGGATACGCAGTATTTT
CASSLNIRGDTQYF
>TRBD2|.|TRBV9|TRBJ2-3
TGTGCCAGCAGCGTAGAAGGCGGGAGGGCCACAGATACGCAGTATTTT
CASSVEGGRATDTQYF
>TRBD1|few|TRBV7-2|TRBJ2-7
TGTGCCAGCAGCCTCCGGGACAGAGGGTTCTACGAGCAGTACTTC
CASSLRDRGFYEQYF
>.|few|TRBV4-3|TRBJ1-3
TGCGCCAGCAGCCAAGATACAGGACTGAAACTCGGAAACACCATATATTTT
CASSQDTGLKLGNTIYF
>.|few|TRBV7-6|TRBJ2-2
TGTGCCAGCAGCTTAGGGGGACGTCTATACGGCGGGGAGCTGTTTTTT
CASSLGGRLYGGELFF
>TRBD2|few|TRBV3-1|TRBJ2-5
TGTGCCAGCCGACTAGCCCAAGAGACCCAGTACTTC
CASRLAQETQYF
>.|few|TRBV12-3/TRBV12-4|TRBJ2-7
TGTGCCAGCAGATCCGAACTGGGCCCCTACGAGCAGTACTTC
CASRSELGPYEQYF
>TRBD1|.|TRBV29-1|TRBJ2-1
TGCAGCGTTGTGTGGGACAGGGACTACAATGAGCAGTTCTTC
CSVVWDRDYNEQFF
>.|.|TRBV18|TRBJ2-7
TGTGCCAGCTCACCGGGAGCGGGCCTCTACGAGCAGTACTTC
CASSPGAGLYEQYF
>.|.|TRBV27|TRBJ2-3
TGTGCCAGCAGTTTAGGGCTGAGGACAGATACGCAGTATTTT
CASSLGLRTDTQYF
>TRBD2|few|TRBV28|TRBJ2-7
TGTGCCAGCAGTCCTCGGACTAGCGGAGGCTACGAGCAGTACTTC
CASSPRTSGGYEQYF
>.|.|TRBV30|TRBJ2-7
TGTGCCTGGAGGGGAGGGGGAATTGAGCAGTACTTC
CAWRGGGIEQYF
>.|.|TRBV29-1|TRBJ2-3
TGCAGCCCTTACGCAGATACGCAGTATTTT
CSPYADTQYF
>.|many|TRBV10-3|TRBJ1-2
TGTGCCATCAGTGACTCCTCCGGGGAGTATGGCTACACCTTC
CAISDSSGEYGYTF
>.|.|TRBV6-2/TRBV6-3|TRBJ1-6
TGTGCCAGCAGTACCGACCGCTCACGGGCCTATAATTCACCCCTCCACTTT
CASSTDRSRAYNSPLHF
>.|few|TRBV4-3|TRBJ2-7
TGCGCCAGCAGCCAAGATGTATGGGCCCCGCCGGGCGGCGAGCAGTACTTC
CASSQDVWAPPGGEQYF
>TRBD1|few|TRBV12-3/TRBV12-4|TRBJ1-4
TGTGCCAGCAGCCCCCTGAGACAGGGGAATGAAAAACTGTTTTTT
CASSPLRQGNEKLFF
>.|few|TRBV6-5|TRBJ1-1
TGTGCCAGCAGCCGCCCCCTGGGCACTGAAGCTTTCTTT
CASSRPLGTEAFF
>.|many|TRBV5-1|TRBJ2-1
TGCGCCAGCAGTCCGGGCCAGAGCTCCTACAATGAGCAGTTCTTC
CASSPGQSSYNEQFF
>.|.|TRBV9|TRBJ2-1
TGTGCCAGCAGCGGTGGTGACGATGAAGGCAATGAGCAGTTCTTC
CASSGGDDEGNEQFF
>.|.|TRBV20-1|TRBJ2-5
TGCAGTGCTAGCGTGGCCTTCCAAGAGACCCAGTACTTC
CSASVAFQETQYF
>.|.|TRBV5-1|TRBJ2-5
TGCGCCAGCAACCCCCGTGGCGGCGCCCAAGAGACCCAGTACTTC
CASNPRGGAQETQYF
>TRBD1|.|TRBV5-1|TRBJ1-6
TGCGCCAGCAGCTTGGCGGGACAGGGGAGGTCACCCCTCCACTTT
CASSLAGQGRSPLHF
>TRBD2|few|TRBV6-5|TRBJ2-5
TGTGCCAGCAGTTGGGGGACTAGCGGGACTCAAGAGACCCAGTACTTC
CASSWGTSGTQETQYF
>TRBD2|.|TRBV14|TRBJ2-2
TGTGCCAGCAGCCTTAGCGGGATCGCCGGGGAGCTGTTTTTT
CASSLSGIAGELFF
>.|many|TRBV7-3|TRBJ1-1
TGTGCCAGCAGCTTAGTCCAGAACACTGAAGCTTTCTTT
CASSLVQNTEAFF
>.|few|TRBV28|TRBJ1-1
TGTGCCAGCAGAGCTGGGGGGGTACCCCCTGAAGCTTTCTTT
CASRAGGVPPEAFF
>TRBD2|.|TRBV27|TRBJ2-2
TGTGCCGGCAAGCGGGACTTCAACACCGGGGAGCTGTTTTTT
CAGKRDFNTGELFF
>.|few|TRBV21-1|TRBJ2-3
TGTGCCAGCAGCTCCCTCCGGGATACGCAGTATTTT
CASSSLRDTQYF
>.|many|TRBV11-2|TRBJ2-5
TGTGCCAGCAGCTTAGGACCCTCGCAGGTCGGTCGGACCCAGTACTTC
CASSLGPSQVGRTQYF
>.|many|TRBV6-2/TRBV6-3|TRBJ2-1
TGTGCCAGCAGTTACTCCCCCCGGGACACCAGGAATGAGCAGTTCTTC
CASSYSPRDTRNEQFF
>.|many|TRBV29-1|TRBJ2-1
TGCAGCGTTGAGCGGAATGAGCAGTTCTTC
CSVERNEQFF
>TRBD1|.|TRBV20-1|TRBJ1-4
TGCAGTGCTAGAGGCGCCGGGACAGGGACCGAAAAACTGTTTTTT
CSARGAGTGTEKLFF
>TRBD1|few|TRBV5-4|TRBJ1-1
TGTGCCAGCAGCCCGGGGCAGGGGGCAAGGTGGACTGAAGCTTTCTTT
CASSPGQGARWTEAFF
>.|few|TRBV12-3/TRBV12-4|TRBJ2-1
TGTGCCAGCAGTTTAGGGACTTCAAATGAGCAGTTCTTC
CASSLGTSNEQFF
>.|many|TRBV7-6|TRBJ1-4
TGTGCCAGCAGCTTAACCCAGGTGTCTGGGAATGAAAAACTGTTTTTT
CASSLTQVSGNEKLFF
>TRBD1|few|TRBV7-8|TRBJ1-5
TGTGCCAGCAACCAGGACAGGGGAGGTTATAGCAATCAGCCCCAGCATTTT
CASNQDRGGYSNQPQHF
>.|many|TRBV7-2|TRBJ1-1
TGTGCCAGCAGCCCCCGTTATGGGTCGAACACTGAAGCTTTCTTT
CASSPRYGSNTEAFF
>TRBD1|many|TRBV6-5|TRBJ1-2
TGTGCCAGCAGCTGGACAGGGGATGGCTACACCTTC
CASSWTGDGYTF
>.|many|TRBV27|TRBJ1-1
TGTGCCAGCAGTTCCACCGGGCGGGGGAGGAACACTGAAGCTTTCTTT
CASSSTGRGRNTEAFF
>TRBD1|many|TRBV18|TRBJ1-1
TGTGCCAGCTCGCGGGACAGGGACATGAACACTGAAGCTTTCTTT
CASSRDRDMNTEAFF
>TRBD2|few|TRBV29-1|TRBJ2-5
TGCAGCGTATCGTCCGGGACTAGGACCGGAGAGACCCAGTACTTC
CSVSSGTRTGETQYF
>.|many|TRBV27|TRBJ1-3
TGTGCCAGCAGTTTACTCCCGGGCACCCACTCTGGAAACACCATATATTTT
CASSLLPGTHSGNTIYF
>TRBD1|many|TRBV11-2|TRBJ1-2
TGTGCCAGCAGCTTCCAGGGGGCGAACTATGGCTACACCTTC
CASSFQGANYGYTF
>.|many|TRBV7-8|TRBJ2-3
TGTGCCAGCAGCTGGGGGGCGGGAGATTGGGTAGATACGCAGTATTTT
CASSWGAGDWVDTQYF
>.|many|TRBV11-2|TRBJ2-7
TGTGCCAGCAGCTTTGTGCAGTTGTACGAGCAGTACTTC
CASSFVQLYEQYF
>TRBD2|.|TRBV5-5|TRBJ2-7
TGTGCCAGCAGCTTGAGACCGGGACTAGCGGACTCCTACGAGCAGTACTTC
CASSLRPGLADSYEQYF
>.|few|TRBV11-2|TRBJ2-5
TGTGCCAGCAGCTTAGCTCAACGGTCGCTCGGCGAGACCCAGTACTTC
CASSLAQRSLGETQYF
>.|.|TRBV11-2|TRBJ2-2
TGTGCCAGCAGCTTGTGGGAGAACACCGGGGAGCTGTTTTTT
CASSLWENTGELFF
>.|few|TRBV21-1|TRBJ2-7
TGTGCCAGCAGCAAAGTAAGGGGCGGCTACGAGCAGTACTTC
CASSKVRGGYEQYF
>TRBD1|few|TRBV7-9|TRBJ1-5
TGTGCCAGCAGTTTCCAGGGGGCGGATCAGCCCCAGCATTTT
CASSFQGADQPQHF
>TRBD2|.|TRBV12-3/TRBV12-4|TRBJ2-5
TGTGCCAGCATATCCGGGACTAGCTGGGGGACCCAGTACTTC
CASISGTSWGTQYF
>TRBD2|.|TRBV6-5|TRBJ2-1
TGTGCCAGCAGTTACCTAATGAGCGGGAGGGCCTACAATGAGCAGTTCTTC
CASSYLMSGRAYNEQFF
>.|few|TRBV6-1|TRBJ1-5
TGTGCCAGCAGTGACAGGGGACCTCCAGCCCAGCATTTT
CASSDRGPPAQHF
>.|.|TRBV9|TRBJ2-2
TGTGCCAGCAGCGCCTACGACTCCCACACCGGGGAGCTGTTTTTT
CASSAYDSHTGELFF